The T cell receptor beta chain described here comes from a study of T cell responses to AZD1222 COVID-19 vaccine. Study conclusions and caveats: Just six people given AZD1222 tested seropositive at baseline. Nearly half of the spike-specific TCRs reportedly recognize variant regions that carry no mutations. Spike-specific TCR breadth and depth went up after people got two AZD1222 doses. There were vaccine-associated CD4 TCRs across spike, dominant at 160-218 and 743-854.

This clone was found once. Its antigen is not known. The assay was immunoSEQ multiplex PCR, and TCRdb's table has in-frame clones only and misses some. Of about 130,000 clones listed, more than 80% were seen once; the top ten hold about 1.4%. The sequenced sample was peripheral blood, obtained on day 0 of AZD1222 vaccination. The TCR comes from an adult in good health.

CDR3 DNA: TGCGCCAGCACTGGTCCCTCAATTCTGGCCGCTAATGAAAAACTGTTTTTT. Protein: CASTGPSILAANEKLFF. V is TRBV10-1 and J is TRBJ1-4; D is unresolved. Germline V CDR1 and CDR2: WNHNN, SYGVQD (reference sequence). The CDR3 is 17 residues long. Trimming cost V 7 bases and J 3 bases, with 21 bases left between them.